This T cell receptor (beta chain) was sequenced during a study of blood T cell repertoires in COVID-19. As for the study in general: Sites in the United States, Italy and Spain provided acute and convalescent COVID-19 samples. From T cells, B-cell-depleted T cells, or PBMCs came the material, which was cDNA or gDNA.

The CDR3 is made up of 16 amino acids. The ends lost 2 bases at V and 5 bases at J; junction bases unmatched: 9. Germline V gene sequence: CDR1 MNHEY, CDR2 SVGAGI. This clone was seen a few times. The method was immunoSEQ multiplex PCR; TCRdb's version includes in-frame clones alone and lacks a portion of them. This sample has about 100,000 clones, with roughly 82% found just once. The chain joins TRBV6-5 to TRBJ2-1; TRBD1 aligns across 7 bases. This TCR was sampled from a man aged 55-75 years with acute or convalescent COVID-19. The sequencing input was peripheral blood. CDR3 residues: CASSYTLWTGNNEQFF. CDR3 in DNA: TGTGCCAGCAGTTACACCCTATGGACAGGCAACAATGAGCAGTTCTTC.